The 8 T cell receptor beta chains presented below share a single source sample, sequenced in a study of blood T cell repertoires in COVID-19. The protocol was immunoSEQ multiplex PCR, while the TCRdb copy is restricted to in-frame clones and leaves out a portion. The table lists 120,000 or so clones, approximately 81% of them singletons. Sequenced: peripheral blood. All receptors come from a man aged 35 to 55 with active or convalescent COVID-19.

The CDR3 protein is CVRSLRSRWSEAVGNTIYF. CDR3 coding DNA: TGTGTCAGAAGCTTACGGAGCCGCTGGAGTGAGGCGGTTGGAAACACCATATATTTT. The V call is TRBV7-5, the J call TRBJ1-3. TRBV7-5 is a listed pseudogene. The CDR3 runs to 19 residues.

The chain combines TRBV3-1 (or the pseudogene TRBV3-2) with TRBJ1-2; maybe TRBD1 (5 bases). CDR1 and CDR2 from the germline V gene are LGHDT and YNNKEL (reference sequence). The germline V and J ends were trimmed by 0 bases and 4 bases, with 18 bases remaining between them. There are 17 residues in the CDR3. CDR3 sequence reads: CASSQETGLEPSYGYTF. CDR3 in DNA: TGTGCCAGCAGCCAAGAAACGGGACTGGAGCCCTCCTATGGCTACACCTTC.

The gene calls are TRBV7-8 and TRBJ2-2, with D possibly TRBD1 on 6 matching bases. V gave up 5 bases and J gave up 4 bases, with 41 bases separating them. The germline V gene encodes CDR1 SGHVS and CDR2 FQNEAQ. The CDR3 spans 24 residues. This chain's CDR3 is CASSPTLLIPGHRSGIYTTGELFF. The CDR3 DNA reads TGTGCCAGCAGCCCAACTCTTCTTATCCCGGGACACAGGTCCGGGATTTATACCACCGGGGAGCTGTTTTTT.

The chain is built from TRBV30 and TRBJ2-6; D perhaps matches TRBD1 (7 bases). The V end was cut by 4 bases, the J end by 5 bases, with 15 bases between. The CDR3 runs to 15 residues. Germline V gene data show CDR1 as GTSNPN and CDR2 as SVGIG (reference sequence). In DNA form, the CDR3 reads TGTGCCTGGACCGAGGGGGGACAGCGGGCCAACGTCCTGACTTTC. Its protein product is CAWTEGGQRANVLTF. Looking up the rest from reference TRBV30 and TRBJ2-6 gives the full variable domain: SQTIHQWPATLVQPVGSPLSLECTVEGTSNPNLYWYRQAAGRGLQLLFYSVGIGQISSEVPQNLSASRPQDRQFILSSKKLLLSDSGFYLCAWTEGGQRANVLTFGAGSRLTVL.

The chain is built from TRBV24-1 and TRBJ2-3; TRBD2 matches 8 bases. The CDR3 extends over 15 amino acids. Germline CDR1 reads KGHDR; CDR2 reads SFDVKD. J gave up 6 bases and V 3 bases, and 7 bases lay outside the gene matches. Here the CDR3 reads CATSDLTSVGDTQYF. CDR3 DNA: TGTGCCACCAGTGATCTGACTAGCGTAGGGGATACGCAGTATTTT.

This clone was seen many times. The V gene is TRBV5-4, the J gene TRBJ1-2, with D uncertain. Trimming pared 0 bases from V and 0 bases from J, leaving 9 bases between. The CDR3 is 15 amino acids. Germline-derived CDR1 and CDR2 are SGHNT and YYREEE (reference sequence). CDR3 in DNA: TGTGCCAGCAGCTTGGATTTAGCCTCTAACTATGGCTACACCTTC. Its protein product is CASSLDLASNYGYTF.

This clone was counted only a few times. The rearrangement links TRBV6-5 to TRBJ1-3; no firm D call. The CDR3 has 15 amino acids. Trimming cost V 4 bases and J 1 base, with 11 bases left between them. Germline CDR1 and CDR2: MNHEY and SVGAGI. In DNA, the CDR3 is TGTGCCAGCAGTTCGGAGATTGGGTCTGGAAACACCATATATTTT. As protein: CASSSEIGSGNTIYF.

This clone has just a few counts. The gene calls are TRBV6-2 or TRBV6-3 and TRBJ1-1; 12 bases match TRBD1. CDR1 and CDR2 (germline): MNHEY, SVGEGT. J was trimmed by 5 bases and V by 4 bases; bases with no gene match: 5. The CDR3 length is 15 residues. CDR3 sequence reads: CASSSGTGGTTEAFF. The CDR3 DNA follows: TGTGCCAGCAGTTCCGGGACAGGGGGCACAACTGAAGCTTTCTTT.